This T cell receptor (beta chain) stems from a study of T-cell memory formation after mild COVID-19. General study results and limits: Clones that contracted from day 15 to 85 had balanced CD4/CD8; later expanders were CD4+ biased. There were some responding clones in pre-infection memory, which suggested that cross-reactive memory had joined.

Details on this clonotype: Its antigen is as yet unknown.

V gave up 5 bases and J gave up 4 bases, with 14 bases separating them. This CDR3 spans 14 amino acids. TCRdb called the 5' RACE reads again in MiXCR, with one record for every CDR3 protein. The sample has a few hundred thousand distinct CDR3 sequences, approximately 27% seen once. This TCR was sampled from an adult woman who had mild COVID-19 (a few samples of this study predate the infection). Cell type and time point are not known. Sequences were obtained from PBMCs or a T cell subset sorted from them (not recorded which). The chain uses TRBV12-3 or TRBV12-4 and TRBJ1-1; D uncertain. The CDR3 reads CASSPRRGITEAFF. The CDR3 region has the DNA TGTGCCAGCAGTCCCCGAAGAGGTATCACTGAAGCTTTCTTT.